This TCR beta chain stems from a study of sequential checkpoint blockade in melanoma. Overall study context: After both sequences, patients received maintenance nivolumab.

Regarding treatment: randomized to nivolumab then ipilimumab (arm A) or the reverse (arm B). Patients had received no earlier DNA-damaging chemotherapy. From thawed PBMCs, live CD3+CD8+ cells negative for CD19 and CD56 were sorted. This clone was observed a handful of times. The assay was immunoSEQ multiplex PCR, and TCRdb's table has in-frame clones only and misses some. The sample contains 30,000 to 35,000 clones, less than 85% of which appear only once. V dropped 4 bases and J dropped 1 base, with 5 bases sitting between them. The CDR3 extends over 12 amino acids. From germline, CDR1 is GTSNPN and CDR2 SVGIG (reference sequence).

This sequence was found in a human donor with melanoma. The J gene is TRBJ1-3, the V gene TRBV30; D gene unclear. The source was CD8+ T cells sorted from blood (inferred from file names), collected from a patient given nivolumab and ipilimumab in sequence. CDR3 loop: CAWKRSGNTIYF. In DNA form, the CDR3 reads TGTGCCTGGAAGAGATCTGGAAACACCATATATTTT.